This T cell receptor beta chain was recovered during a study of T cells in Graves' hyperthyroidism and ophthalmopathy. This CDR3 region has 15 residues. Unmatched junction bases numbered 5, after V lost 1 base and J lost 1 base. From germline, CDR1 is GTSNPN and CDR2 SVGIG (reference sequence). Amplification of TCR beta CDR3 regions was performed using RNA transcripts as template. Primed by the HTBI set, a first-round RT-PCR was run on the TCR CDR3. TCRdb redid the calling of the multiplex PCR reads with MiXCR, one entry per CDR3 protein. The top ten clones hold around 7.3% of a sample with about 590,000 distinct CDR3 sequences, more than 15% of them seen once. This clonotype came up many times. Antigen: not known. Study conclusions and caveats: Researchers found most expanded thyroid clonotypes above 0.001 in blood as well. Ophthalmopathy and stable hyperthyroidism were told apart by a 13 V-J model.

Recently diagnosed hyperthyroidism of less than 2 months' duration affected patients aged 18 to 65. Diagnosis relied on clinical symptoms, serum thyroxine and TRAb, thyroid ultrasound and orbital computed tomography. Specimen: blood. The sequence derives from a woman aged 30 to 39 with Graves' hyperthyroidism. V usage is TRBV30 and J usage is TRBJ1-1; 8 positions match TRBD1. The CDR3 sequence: CAWSATDRGNTEAFF. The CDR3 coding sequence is TGTGCCTGGAGTGCCACAGACAGGGGGAACACTGAAGCTTTCTTT.